The 5 T cell receptor beta chains in this list originate from one sample, sequenced in a study of human T cells and chemical hapten exposure. Via MiXCR, TCRdb re-called the RACE reads, giving one row per CDR3 protein. This sample yields under 45,000 distinct CDR3 sequences, of which less than 6% are seen a single time; roughly 13% belongs to the top ten. Time point noted: healthy volunteer bleed at 6 weeks. Extraction yielded total RNA from whole blood (unfractionated). The sequencing sample was made of whole blood. Receptors were obtained from a human donor in good health. Some clones in this sample may be carry-over from other donors' samples.

V usage is TRBV6-2 or TRBV6-3 and J usage is TRBJ2-2; unclear D gene. With 4 bases removed from V and 7 bases from J, the gap between germline ends came to 10 bases. Germline CDR1 reads MNHEY; CDR2 reads SVGEGT. This CDR3 comprises 13 residues. CDR3 amino acids: CASSSQMSGELFF. The DNA of the CDR3 is TGTGCCAGCAGTTCACAAATGAGCGGGGAGCTGTTTTTT.

This clonotype has only a few counts. CDR3 nucleotide sequence: TGCGCCAGCAGCTTGCAGGGCTCCTTTGGGGTTTTGGATGGCTACACCTTC. Its protein product is CASSLQGSFGVLDGYTF. The chain combines TRBV5-1 with TRBJ1-2; tentatively, D is TRBD1 (5 bases). CDR1 and CDR2 from the germline V gene are SGHRS and YFSETQ. The CDR3 runs 17 residues. Between the trimmed V and J ends, which lost 1 base and 6 bases, there was a span of 22 bases.

This clonotype occurred a few times. The V call is TRBV3-1, the J call TRBJ2-6; D is unclear. V lost 2 bases to trimming and J lost 3 bases, with 14 bases between them. Looked up from germline, CDR1 is LGHDT and CDR2 is YNNKEL (reference sequence). This CDR3 has 17 amino acids. CDR3 nucleotide sequence: TGTGCCAGCAGCCAACGATGGACGGCGCGTGGGGCCAACGTCCTGACTTTC. It specifies CASSQRWTARGANVLTF.

This clonotype was found a few times. The chain joins TRBV6-5 to TRBJ1-1; D is unresolved. This CDR3 is built from 14 residues. In germline, CDR1 is MNHEY, CDR2 SVGAGI. Trimming left V 4 bases short and J 0 bases short, with 9 bases between. The CDR3 DNA reads TGTGCCAGCAGTTCGACCCCAATGAACACTGAAGCTTTCTTT. Translation: CASSSTPMNTEAFF.

Many counts were recorded for this clonotype. The chain couples TRBV10-3 to TRBJ2-2; D is perhaps TRBD1 or TRBD2 (5 bases each). Per germline, CDR1 ENHRY and CDR2 SYGVKD. Trimming removed 2 bases from V and 1 base from J, with 14 bases in between. The CDR3 spans 17 residues. This chain's CDR3 is CAISEEGRAWNTGELFF. CDR3 DNA sequence: TGTGCCATCAGTGAGGAGGGACGGGCGTGGAACACCGGGGAGCTGTTTTTT.